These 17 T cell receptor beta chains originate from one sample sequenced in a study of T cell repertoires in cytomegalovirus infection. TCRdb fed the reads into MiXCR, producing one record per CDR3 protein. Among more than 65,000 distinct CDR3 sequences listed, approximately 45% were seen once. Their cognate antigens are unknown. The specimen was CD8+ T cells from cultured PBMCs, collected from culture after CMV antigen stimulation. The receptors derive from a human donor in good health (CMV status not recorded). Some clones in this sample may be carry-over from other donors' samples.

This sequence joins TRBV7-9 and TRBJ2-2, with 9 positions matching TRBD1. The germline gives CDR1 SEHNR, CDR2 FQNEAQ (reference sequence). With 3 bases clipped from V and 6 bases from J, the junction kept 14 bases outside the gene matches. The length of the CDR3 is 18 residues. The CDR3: CASSFAAPYRGQAGELFF. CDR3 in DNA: TGTGCCAGCAGCTTCGCGGCCCCATACAGGGGGCAAGCCGGGGAGCTGTTTTTT. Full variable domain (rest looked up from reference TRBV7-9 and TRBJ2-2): DTGVSQNPRHKITKRGQNVTFRCDPISEHNRLYWYRQTLGQGPEFLTYFQNEAQLEKSRLLSDRFSAERPKGSFSTLEIQRTEQGDSAMYLCASSFAAPYRGQAGELFFGEGSRLTVL.

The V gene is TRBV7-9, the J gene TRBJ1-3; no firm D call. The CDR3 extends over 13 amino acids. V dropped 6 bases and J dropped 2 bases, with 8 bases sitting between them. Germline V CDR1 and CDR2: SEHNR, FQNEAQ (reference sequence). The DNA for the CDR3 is TGTGCCAGCAGTGCTGGGGCTGGAAACACCATATATTTT. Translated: CASSAGAGNTIYF.

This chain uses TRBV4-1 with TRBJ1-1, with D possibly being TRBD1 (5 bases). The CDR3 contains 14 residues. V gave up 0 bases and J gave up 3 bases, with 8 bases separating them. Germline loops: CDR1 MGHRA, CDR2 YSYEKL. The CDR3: CASSQDQGYTEAFF. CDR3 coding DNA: TGCGCCAGCAGCCAAGATCAGGGTTACACTGAAGCTTTCTTT.

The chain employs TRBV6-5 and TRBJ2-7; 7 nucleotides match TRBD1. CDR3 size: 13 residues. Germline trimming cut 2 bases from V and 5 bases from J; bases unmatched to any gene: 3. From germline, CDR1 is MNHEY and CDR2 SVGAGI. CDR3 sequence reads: CASSYGQVDEQYF. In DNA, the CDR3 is TGTGCCAGCAGTTACGGACAGGTCGACGAGCAGTACTTC.

The CDR3: CASSLEGDGGYTF. The CDR3 DNA is TGTGCCAGCAGCTTAGAAGGGGATGGGGGCTACACCTTC. V gene TRBV11-2 combines with J gene TRBJ1-2; tentative D call: TRBD1 (5 bases). Germline V lookup: CDR1 SGHAT, CDR2 FQNNGV. V was clipped by 0 bases and J by 8 bases, with 10 bases between them. The CDR3 is 13 residues long.

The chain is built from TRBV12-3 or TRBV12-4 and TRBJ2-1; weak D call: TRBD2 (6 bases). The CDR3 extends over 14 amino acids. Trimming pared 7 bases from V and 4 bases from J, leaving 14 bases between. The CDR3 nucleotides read TGTGCCAGCACCCCAGGAGGGGCGTACAATGAGCAGTTCTTC. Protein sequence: CASTPGGAYNEQFF.

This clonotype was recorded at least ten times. The CDR3 loop is CASSFSLGRDEQYF. The CDR3 coding sequence is TGTGCCAGCAGTTTCTCCCTGGGACGGGACGAGCAGTACTTC. The genes are TRBV6-2 or TRBV6-3 and TRBJ2-7; either TRBD1 or TRBD2 may fit D (5 bases each). The CDR3 consists of 14 residues. Germline V CDR1 and CDR2: MNHEY, SVGEGT. The V and J ends lost 4 bases and 5 bases respectively, with 15 bases between them.

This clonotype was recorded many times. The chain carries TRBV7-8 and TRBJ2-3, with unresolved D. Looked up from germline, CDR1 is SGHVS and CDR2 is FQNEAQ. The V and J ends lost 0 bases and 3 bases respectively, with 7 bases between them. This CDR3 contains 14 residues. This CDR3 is CASSLALKTDTQYF. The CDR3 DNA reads TGTGCCAGCAGCTTAGCGCTCAAGACAGATACGCAGTATTTT.

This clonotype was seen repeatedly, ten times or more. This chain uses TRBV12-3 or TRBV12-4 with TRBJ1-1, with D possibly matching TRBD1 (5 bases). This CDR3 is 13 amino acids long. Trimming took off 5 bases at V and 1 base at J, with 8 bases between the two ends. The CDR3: CASSRGGNTEAFF. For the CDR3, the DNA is TGTGCCAGCAGTCGTGGGGGGAACACTGAAGCTTTCTTT.

In DNA form, the CDR3 reads TGTGCCACCAGCGGAGCAGGGAGCAATCAGCCCCAGCATTTT. Residues: CATSGAGSNQPQHF. The rearrangement links TRBV15 to TRBJ1-5; D is possibly TRBD1 (5 bases). The CDR3 loop spans 14 amino acids. Per germline, CDR1 LNHNV and CDR2 YYDKDF (reference sequence). V was shortened by 5 bases and J by 1 base, with 9 bases between the two germline ends.

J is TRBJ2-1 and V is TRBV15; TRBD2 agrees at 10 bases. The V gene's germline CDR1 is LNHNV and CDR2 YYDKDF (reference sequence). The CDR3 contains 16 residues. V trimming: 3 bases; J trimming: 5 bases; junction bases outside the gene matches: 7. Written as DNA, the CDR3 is TGTGCCACCAGCAGGCTTGTAGCGGGAGGAAACAATGAGCAGTTCTTC. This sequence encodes CATSRLVAGGNNEQFF.

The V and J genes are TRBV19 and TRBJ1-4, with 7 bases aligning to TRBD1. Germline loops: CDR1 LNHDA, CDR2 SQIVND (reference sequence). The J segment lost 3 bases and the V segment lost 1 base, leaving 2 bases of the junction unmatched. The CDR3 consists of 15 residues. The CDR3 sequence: CASSIGDSSNEKLFF. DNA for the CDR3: TGTGCCAGTAGTATAGGGGACAGTTCTAATGAAAAACTGTTTTTT.

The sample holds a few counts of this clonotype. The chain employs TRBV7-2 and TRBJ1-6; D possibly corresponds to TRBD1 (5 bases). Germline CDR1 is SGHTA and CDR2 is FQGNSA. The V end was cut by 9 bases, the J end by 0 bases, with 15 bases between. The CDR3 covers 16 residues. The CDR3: CARKGRLSSYNSPLHF. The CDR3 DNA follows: TGTGCCAGAAAGGGACGGCTAAGCTCCTATAATTCACCCCTCCACTTT. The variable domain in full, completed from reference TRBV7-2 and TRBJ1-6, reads GAGVSQSPSNKVTEKGKDVELRCDPISGHTALYWYRQSLGQGLEFLIYFQGNSAPDKSGLPSDRFSAERTGGSVSTLTIQRTQQEDSAVYLCARKGRLSSYNSPLHFGNGTRLTVT.

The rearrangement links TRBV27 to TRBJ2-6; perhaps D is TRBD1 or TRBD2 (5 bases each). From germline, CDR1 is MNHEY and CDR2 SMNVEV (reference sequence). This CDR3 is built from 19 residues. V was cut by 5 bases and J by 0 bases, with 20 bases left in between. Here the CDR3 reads CASSPLPGTVLSGANVLTF. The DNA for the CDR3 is TGTGCCAGCAGTCCCCTCCCCGGGACGGTTCTCTCTGGGGCCAACGTCCTGACTTTC.

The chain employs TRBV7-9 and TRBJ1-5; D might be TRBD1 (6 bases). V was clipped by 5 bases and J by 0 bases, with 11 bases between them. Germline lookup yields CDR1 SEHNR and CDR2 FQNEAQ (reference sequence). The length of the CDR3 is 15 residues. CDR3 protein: CASSPTGPSNQPQHF. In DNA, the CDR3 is TGTGCCAGCAGCCCGACAGGCCCTAGCAATCAGCCCCAGCATTTT.

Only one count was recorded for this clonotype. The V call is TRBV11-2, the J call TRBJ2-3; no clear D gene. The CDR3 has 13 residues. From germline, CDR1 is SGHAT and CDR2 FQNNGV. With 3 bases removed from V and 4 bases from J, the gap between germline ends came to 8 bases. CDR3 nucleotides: TGTGCCAGCAGCTTCTTCGGATCAGATACGCAGTATTTT. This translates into CASSFFGSDTQYF.

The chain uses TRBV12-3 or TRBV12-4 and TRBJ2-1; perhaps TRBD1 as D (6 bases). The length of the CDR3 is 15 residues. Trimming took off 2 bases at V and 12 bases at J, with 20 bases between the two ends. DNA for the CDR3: TGTGCCAGCAGTTTAAAAAACAGGGTGATGGACCGGCAGTTCTTC. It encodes CASSLKNRVMDRQFF.